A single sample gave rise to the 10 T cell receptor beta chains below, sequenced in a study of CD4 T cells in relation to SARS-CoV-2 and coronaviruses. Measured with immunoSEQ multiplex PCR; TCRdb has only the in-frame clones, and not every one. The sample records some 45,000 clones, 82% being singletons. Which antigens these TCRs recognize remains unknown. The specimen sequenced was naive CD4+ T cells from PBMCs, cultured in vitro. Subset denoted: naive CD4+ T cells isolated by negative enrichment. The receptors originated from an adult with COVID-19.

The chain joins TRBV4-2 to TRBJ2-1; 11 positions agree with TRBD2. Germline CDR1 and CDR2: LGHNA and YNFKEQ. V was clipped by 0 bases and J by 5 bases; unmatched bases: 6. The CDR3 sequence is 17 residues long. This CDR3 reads CASSQDISGRADNEQFF. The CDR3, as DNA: TGTGCCAGCAGCCAAGATATTAGCGGGAGGGCTGACAATGAGCAGTTCTTC.

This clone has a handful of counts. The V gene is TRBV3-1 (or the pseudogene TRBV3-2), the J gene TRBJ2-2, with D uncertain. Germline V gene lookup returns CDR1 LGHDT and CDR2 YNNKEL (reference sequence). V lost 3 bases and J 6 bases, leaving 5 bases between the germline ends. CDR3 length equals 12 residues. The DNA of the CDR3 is TGTGCCAGCAGCCACGGACCCGGGGAGCTGTTTTTT. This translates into CASSHGPGELFF.

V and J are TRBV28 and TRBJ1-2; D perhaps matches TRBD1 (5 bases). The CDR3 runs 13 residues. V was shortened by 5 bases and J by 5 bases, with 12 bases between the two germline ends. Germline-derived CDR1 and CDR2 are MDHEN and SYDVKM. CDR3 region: CASSPGTQYGYTF. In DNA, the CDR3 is TGTGCCAGCAGTCCCGGGACGCAGTATGGCTACACCTTC.

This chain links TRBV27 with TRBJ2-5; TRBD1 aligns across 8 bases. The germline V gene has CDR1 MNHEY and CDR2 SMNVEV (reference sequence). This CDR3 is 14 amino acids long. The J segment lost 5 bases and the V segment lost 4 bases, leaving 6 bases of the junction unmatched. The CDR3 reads CASSSRTGTETQYF. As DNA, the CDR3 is TGTGCCAGCAGTTCCCGGACAGGGACGGAGACCCAGTACTTC.

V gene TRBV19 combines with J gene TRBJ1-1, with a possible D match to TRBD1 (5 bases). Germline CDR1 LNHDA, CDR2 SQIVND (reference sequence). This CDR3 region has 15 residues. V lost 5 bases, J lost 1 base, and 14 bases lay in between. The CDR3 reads CASSAVDSANTEAFF. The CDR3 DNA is TGTGCCAGTAGTGCAGTAGACAGCGCGAACACTGAAGCTTTCTTT.

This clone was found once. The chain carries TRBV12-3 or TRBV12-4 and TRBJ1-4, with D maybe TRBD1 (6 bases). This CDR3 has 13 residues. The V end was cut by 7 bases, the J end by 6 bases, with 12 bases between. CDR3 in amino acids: CASTQGLDEKLFF. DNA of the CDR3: TGTGCCAGCACCCAGGGGCTGGATGAAAAACTGTTTTTT.

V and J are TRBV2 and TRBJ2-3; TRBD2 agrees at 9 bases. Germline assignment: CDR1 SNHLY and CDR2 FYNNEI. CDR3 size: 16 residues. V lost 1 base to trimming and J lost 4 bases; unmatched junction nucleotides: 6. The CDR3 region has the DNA TGTGCCAGCAGTGAAGATCAGCGGGAGGCGGCAGATACGCAGTATTTT. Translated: CASSEDQREAADTQYF.

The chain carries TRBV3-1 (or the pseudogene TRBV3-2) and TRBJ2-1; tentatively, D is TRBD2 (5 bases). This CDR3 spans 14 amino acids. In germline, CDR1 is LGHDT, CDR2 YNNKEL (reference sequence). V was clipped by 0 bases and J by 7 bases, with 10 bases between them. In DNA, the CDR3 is TGTGCCAGCAGCCAAGAGAACAGCGGAAATGAGCAGTTCTTC. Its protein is CASSQENSGNEQFF.

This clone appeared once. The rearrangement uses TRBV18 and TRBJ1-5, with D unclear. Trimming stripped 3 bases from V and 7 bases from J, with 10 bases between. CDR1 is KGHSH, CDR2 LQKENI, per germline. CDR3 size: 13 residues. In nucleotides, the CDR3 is TGTGCCAGCTCACCGAGGGAATCCCAGCCCCAGCATTTT. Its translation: CASSPRESQPQHF.

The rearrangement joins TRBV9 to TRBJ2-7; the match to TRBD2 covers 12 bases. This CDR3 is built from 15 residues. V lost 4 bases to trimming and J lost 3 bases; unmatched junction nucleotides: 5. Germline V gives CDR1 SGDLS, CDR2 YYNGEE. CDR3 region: CASSPTSGRIYEQYF. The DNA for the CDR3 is TGTGCCAGCAGCCCGACTAGCGGGAGAATCTACGAGCAGTACTTC. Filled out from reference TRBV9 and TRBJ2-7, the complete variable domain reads DSGVTQTPKHLITATGQRVTLRCSPRSGDLSVYWYQQSLDQGLQFLIQYYNGEERAKGNILERFSAQQFPDLHSELNLSSLELGDSALYFCASSPTSGRIYEQYFGPGTRLTVT.